One and the same sample provided the 23 T cell receptor beta chains below, sequenced in a study of shared clonotypes between healthy human individuals. Clones were sequenced by immunoSEQ multiplex PCR, and TCRdb holds only the in-frame ones, with some missing. The sample lists over a million clones, around 97% occurring once. Sequenced material: naive CD4+ T cells sorted from blood. The subset denotes: CD45RA+ positively selected. These receptors were taken from a man aged 25-40 years in good health.

The rearrangement links TRBV29-1 to TRBJ1-2; tentatively, D is TRBD1 (6 bases). The CDR3 extends over 14 amino acids. V lost 2 bases, J lost 3 bases, and 13 bases lay in between. CDR1 is SQVTM and CDR2 is ANQGSEA in the germline V gene. The chain's CDR3 is CSVEIRDKYYGYTF. In DNA form, the CDR3 reads TGCAGCGTTGAAATCCGGGACAAATACTATGGCTACACCTTC.

About this clone: In the same sample, other DNA sequences code for this CDR3. J is TRBJ2-3 and V is TRBV7-2; D not certain. This CDR3 is 11 amino acids long. Trimming left V 5 bases short and J 3 bases short, with 3 bases between. In germline, CDR1 is SGHTA, CDR2 FQGNSA. The CDR3 protein is CASSVTDTQYF. In DNA, the CDR3 is TGTGCCAGCAGCGTAACAGATACGCAGTATTTT.

This chain connects TRBV7-6 to TRBJ1-2; D is ambiguous. Germline assignment: CDR1 SGHVS and CDR2 FNYEAQ. The CDR3 has 13 residues. Trimming took 1 base from V and 4 from J, leaving 7 bases between them. The DNA of the CDR3 is TGTGCCAGCAGCTTAGGCAGCTCCTATGGCTACACCTTC. Translated: CASSLGSSYGYTF.

The V gene is TRBV19, the J gene TRBJ2-7; D is ambiguous. The length of the CDR3 is 14 residues. V was trimmed by 3 bases and J by 5 bases, leaving 14 bases between them. Germline V CDR1 and CDR2: LNHDA, SQIVND (reference sequence). The CDR3 region has the DNA TGTGCCAGTAGTATTCAGAAGTTTTCGGACGAGCAGTACTTC. It codes for CASSIQKFSDEQYF.

This chain uses TRBV28 with TRBJ1-1, with D perhaps matching TRBD1 (5 bases). The CDR3 covers 11 residues. V was clipped by 10 bases and J by 3 bases, with 9 bases between them. CDR1 MDHEN and CDR2 SYDVKM come from the germline V gene. The CDR3 sequence is CATRGDTEAFF. For the CDR3, the DNA is TGTGCCACCCGGGGGGACACTGAAGCTTTCTTT.

The CDR3 reads CASTMVDERDTQYF. The CDR3 coding sequence is TGTGCCAGCACCATGGTGGACGAACGGGATACGCAGTATTTT. The gene calls are TRBV27 and TRBJ2-3, with D unclear. The germline V and J ends were trimmed by 7 bases and 6 bases, with 17 bases remaining between them. Germline CDR1 is MNHEY and CDR2 is SMNVEV (reference sequence). The CDR3 has 14 amino acids.

In the case of this clone: Germline is not matched at one junction end, which may reflect a read error. The chain links TRBV19 to TRBJ2-3, with D possibly matching TRBD2 (6 bases). Germline V gene data show CDR1 as LNHDA and CDR2 as SQIVND (reference sequence). The CDR3 length is 13 residues. Written as DNA, the CDR3 is TGTGCCAGTAGTATATTATCCACTAGCTATCCTACGTTT. Its protein product is CASSILSTSYPTF.

This rearrangement joins TRBV25-1 to TRBJ2-7, with 9 bases identical to TRBD1. Germline assignment: CDR1 MGHDK and CDR2 SYGVNS. The CDR3 consists of 14 residues. V was pared by 4 bases and J by 2 bases, with 3 bases of the junction left unmatched. CDR3 residues: CASSGQGVAYEQYF. The DNA of the CDR3 is TGTGCCAGCAGTGGACAGGGGGTGGCCTACGAGCAGTACTTC.

This clone was detected only a few times. This chain joins TRBV6-5 and TRBJ1-1, with a tentative D call TRBD1 (5 bases). The CDR3 is made up of 14 amino acids. The ends were cut back, 7 bases at V and 1 base at J, with 13 bases in the middle. Germline lookup yields CDR1 MNHEY and CDR2 SVGAGI. In DNA form, the CDR3 reads TGTGCCAGCACCCCCTTGGGACCGAACACTGAAGCTTTCTTT. Protein sequence: CASTPLGPNTEAFF.

The chain has TRBV11-2 and TRBJ2-3; 8 bases are a match to TRBD2. The V gene's germline CDR1 is SGHAT and CDR2 FQNNGV. Germline trimming cut 1 base from V and 4 bases from J; bases unmatched to any gene: 13. This CDR3 spans 18 amino acids. The CDR3 here is CASSLVVGRASRADTQYF. In DNA, the CDR3 is TGTGCCAGCAGCTTAGTAGTCGGGAGGGCCTCTCGAGCAGATACGCAGTATTTT.

J is TRBJ2-5 and V is TRBV5-4; 7 bases align to TRBD2. Trimming cost V 0 bases and J 1 base; bases outside gene matches: 0. From germline, CDR1 is SGHNT and CDR2 YYREEE (reference sequence). This CDR3 has 14 residues. The CDR3 DNA is TGTGCCAGCAGCTTGGGCGGGGGCCAAGAGACCCAGTACTTC. Encoded protein: CASSLGGGQETQYF. Looking up the rest from reference TRBV5-4 and TRBJ2-5 gives the full variable domain: ETGVTQSPTHLIKTRGQQVTLRCSSQSGHNTVSWYQQALGQGPQFIFQYYREEENGRGNFPPRFSGLQFPNYSSELNVNALELDDSALYLCASSLGGGQETQYFGPGTRLLVL.

This rearrangement joins TRBV28 to TRBJ2-1; 12 bases are shared with TRBD2. Germline CDR1 reads MDHEN; CDR2 reads SYDVKM. Trimming cost V 6 bases and J 7 bases; bases outside gene matches: 16. CDR3 size: 18 residues. The CDR3 region has the DNA TGTGCCAGCAGCCCGGTCGAGGGGGGACTAGCGGGTTTGAATGAGCAGTTCTTC. Translated, it gives CASSPVEGGLAGLNEQFF.

This clone appeared a single time. The junction shows a germline mismatch at one end, possibly a read error. The chain couples TRBV2 to TRBJ2-3, with no clear D. Germline assignment: CDR1 SNHLY and CDR2 FYNNEI. The CDR3 spans 12 residues. The CDR3 sequence is CASSKAEDTQYF. CDR3 DNA: TGTGCCAGCAGTAAAGCAGAAGATACGCAGTATTTT.

The chain joins TRBV10-1 to TRBJ2-1; the match to TRBD2 covers 9 bases. The J segment lost 8 bases and the V segment lost 6 bases, leaving 2 bases of the junction unmatched. The germline V gene encodes CDR1 WNHNN and CDR2 SYGVQD (reference sequence). CDR3 size: 12 residues. CDR3: CASSGTSYEQFF. CDR3 bases: TGCGCCAGCAGCGGGACTAGCTATGAGCAGTTCTTC.

The chain uses TRBV29-1 and TRBJ2-5; 8 nucleotides agree with TRBD1. CDR3 length: 18 amino acids. The junction had 17 bases not matched to a gene; V was cut back by 1 base and J by 4 bases. Germline CDR1 SQVTM, CDR2 ANQGSEA. The CDR3 region is CSVEGTGTSSAIRETQYF. The CDR3 region has the DNA TGCAGCGTTGAAGGGACAGGGACAAGTAGTGCTATTCGAGAGACCCAGTACTTC.

V and J are TRBV5-1 and TRBJ2-5; no clear D gene. The CDR3 sequence is 14 residues long. The V end lost 2 bases, the J end lost 2 bases, and 10 bases lay between the germline ends. Germline values: CDR1 SGHRS, CDR2 YFSETQ. DNA for the CDR3: TGCGCCAGCAGCTTAATCCGATATCAAGAGACCCAGTACTTC. Residues: CASSLIRYQETQYF. Complete variable domain (other parts from reference TRBV5-1 and TRBJ2-5): KAGVTQTPRYLIKTRGQQVTLSCSPISGHRSVSWYQQTPGQGLQFLFEYFSETQRNKGNFPGRFSGRQFSNSRSEMNVSTLELGDSALYLCASSLIRYQETQYFGPGTRLLVL.

The V gene is TRBV2, the J gene TRBJ1-5, with D tentatively TRBD1 (5 bases). Trimming took 5 bases from V and 11 from J, leaving 22 bases between them. This CDR3 has 15 amino acids. Germline CDR1 reads SNHLY; CDR2 reads FYNNEI. CDR3 coding DNA: TGTGCCAGCAGTCTACCGGGCCTTCAGGTCAGGGCCCAGCATTTT. Its protein product is CASSLPGLQVRAQHF.

This chain's CDR3 is CASNPWYQETQYF. The CDR3 DNA reads as TGTGCCAGCAACCCATGGTACCAAGAGACCCAGTACTTC. The gene calls are TRBV6-1 and TRBJ2-5, with D unresolved. V was shortened by 7 bases and J by 0 bases, with 9 bases between the two germline ends. Looked up from germline, CDR1 is MNHNS and CDR2 is SASEGT. There are 13 residues in the CDR3.

The V gene is TRBV5-8, the J gene TRBJ2-7; D is tentatively TRBD1 or TRBD2 (5 bases each). Trimming took 2 bases from V and 0 from J, leaving 9 bases between them. Germline V lookup: CDR1 SGHTS, CDR2 YDEGEE. CDR3 length equals 14 residues. Here the CDR3 DNA reads TGTGCCAGCAGCTTCCCGGGGCTCTCCTACGAGCAGTACTTC. Translated: CASSFPGLSYEQYF.

This clone was observed once. Other DNA sequences in the sample encode the same CDR3. The gene calls are TRBV5-1 and TRBJ1-1; tentative D call: TRBD1 (6 bases). CDR3 length: 15 residues. Looked up from germline, CDR1 is SGHRS and CDR2 is YFSETQ. Trimming cost V 0 bases and J 1 base, with 10 bases left between them. The CDR3 nucleotides read TGCGCCAGCAGCTTGGTGGGGGGCGGGAACACTGAAGCTTTCTTT. It encodes CASSLVGGGNTEAFF.

J is TRBJ1-3 and V is TRBV5-1, with no clear D. V lost 1 base to trimming and J lost 1 base, with 6 bases between them. Germline loops: CDR1 SGHRS, CDR2 YFSETQ. CDR3 length: 14 residues. The CDR3 is CASSLSASGNTIYF. In DNA, the CDR3 is TGCGCCAGCAGCTTGTCTGCTTCTGGAAACACCATATATTTT.

The genes are TRBV5-4 and TRBJ2-1; no reliable D call. Germline V gene lookup returns CDR1 SGHNT and CDR2 YYREEE (reference sequence). V dropped 0 bases and J dropped 9 bases, with 7 bases sitting between them. This CDR3 has 12 residues. DNA of the CDR3: TGTGCCAGCAGCTTGGCGCTAAGTGAGCAGTTCTTC. It encodes CASSLALSEQFF.

V usage is TRBV30 and J usage is TRBJ2-1, with 11 nucleotides matching TRBD2. V gave up 5 bases and J gave up 3 bases; unmatched junction bases: 6. This CDR3 has 15 residues. CDR1 GTSNPN and CDR2 SVGIG come from the germline V gene (reference sequence). The CDR3 DNA is TGTGCCTGGCGCCGACTAGCGGGGAGCTACAATGAGCAGTTCTTC. This sequence encodes CAWRRLAGSYNEQFF.